What follows are 2 T cell receptor beta chains derived from one specimen sequenced in a study of T cell responses to AZD1222 COVID-19 vaccine. Libraries were prepared by immunoSEQ multiplex PCR; TCRdb keeps only in-frame clonotypes and omits some of them. The table shows about 150,000 clones, with over 90% occurring only once. The sample consisted of peripheral blood, taken on day 0 of AZD1222 vaccination. The receptors here all came from an adult in good health.

The chain has TRBV29-1 and TRBJ1-5; D not resolved. Looked up from germline, CDR1 is SQVTM and CDR2 is ANQGSEA. CDR3 size: 13 residues. Trimming pared 7 bases from V and 2 bases from J, leaving 12 bases between. CDR3 region: CSARGEGNQPQHF. CDR3 sequence (DNA): TGCAGCGCACGGGGTGAGGGCAATCAGCCCCAGCATTTT.

The CDR3 region is CARSCPQETQYF. CDR3 sequence (DNA): TGTGCCAGAAGCTGCCCCCAGGAGACCCAGTACTTC. This sequence joins TRBV5-3 and TRBJ2-5; D is unresolved. TRBV5-3 is labeled an ORF, and its function is uncertain. V lost 3 bases to trimming and J lost 5 bases, with 8 bases between them. This CDR3 is 12 amino acids long.